This T cell receptor (beta chain) was retrieved from a study of cytomegalovirus exposure and HLA in healthy donors. PCR employed 60 Vbeta and 13 Jbeta primers. Here immunoSEQ multiplex PCR was the method, and the copy in TCRdb shows in-frame clones only, minus some. The sample holds 150,000 to 180,000 clones, around 81% seen once. Sequencing was done on a sample of PBMCs. The sequence was obtained from a woman in her thirties or forties in good health and CMV-seropositive.

The CDR3: CASSLQAGKGYTF. In DNA, the CDR3 is TGTGCCAGCAGCTTGCAAGCAGGGAAAGGCTACACCTTC. The gene calls are TRBV5-4 and TRBJ1-2, with D possibly TRBD1 on 5 matching bases. The CDR3 consists of 13 residues. The germline gives CDR1 SGHNT, CDR2 YYREEE (reference sequence). Deletions cut 1 base from V and 8 bases from J, with 12 bases between.